The next 11 T cell receptor beta chains were all read from a single sample in a study of T cell responses to AZD1222 COVID-19 vaccine. The table came from immunoSEQ multiplex PCR; TCRdb's copy has only in-frame clones and leaves some out. The profile shows about 80,000 clones, around 87% of them singletons. The source was peripheral blood, collected on day 0 of AZD1222 vaccination. The receptors were sampled from an adult in good health.

The V call is TRBV11-1, the J call TRBJ1-2; D gene uncertain. Germline CDR1 SGHAT, CDR2 FQDESV (reference sequence). This CDR3 contains 14 residues. Trimming cost V 3 bases and J 7 bases, with 15 bases left between them. The DNA for the CDR3 is TGTGCCAGCAGCTTCCTGCCTAGAGGACGTGGCTACACCTTC. It specifies CASSFLPRGRGYTF.

The V gene is TRBV19, the J gene TRBJ1-5, with a weak D call TRBD1 (5 bases). Trimming took 5 bases from V and 2 from J, leaving 16 bases between them. The CDR3 has 16 amino acids. CDR1 is LNHDA and CDR2 is SQIVND in the germline V gene (reference sequence). CDR3 DNA sequence: TGTGCCAGTAGTCCCAGTGCCGTGGGGGGCAATCAGCCCCAGCATTTT. Its protein product is CASSPSAVGGNQPQHF.

In this sample, this clone turned up a few times. V is TRBV7-2 and J is TRBJ2-1; 8 nucleotides line up with TRBD2. Germline V lookup: CDR1 SGHTA, CDR2 FQGNSA. This CDR3 comprises 14 residues. With 5 bases clipped from V and 4 bases from J, the junction kept 4 bases outside the gene matches. The DNA of the CDR3 is TGTGCCAGCAGCAAGCGGGAGAGGTACAATGAGCAGTTCTTC. Its protein is CASSKRERYNEQFF.

This chain links TRBV11-2 with TRBJ2-5; 10 bases are a match to TRBD2. The CDR3 runs 16 residues. V lost 2 bases and J lost 7; bases outside the gene matches: 10. CDR1 SGHAT and CDR2 FQNNGV come from the germline V gene. CDR3 coding DNA: TGTGCCAGCAGCTTACGAGCGGGAGGGCCCGGGGGGACCCAGTACTTC. Protein sequence: CASSLRAGGPGGTQYF.

The chain combines TRBV29-1 with TRBJ1-2, with D maybe TRBD1 (5 bases). The germline V and J ends were trimmed by 4 bases and 3 bases, with 12 bases remaining between them. This CDR3 contains 13 residues. Germline CDR1 is SQVTM and CDR2 is ANQGSEA. The CDR3 nucleotides read TGCAGCGTTGGCGCCAGAGGGGACTATGGCTACACCTTC. The encoded protein is CSVGARGDYGYTF.

The chain's CDR3 is CASSLPGRGDEQYF. DNA of the CDR3: TGTGCCAGCAGTCTTCCGGGGAGGGGCGACGAGCAGTACTTC. The rearrangement joins TRBV28 to TRBJ2-7, with 7 bases aligning to TRBD2. Germline V gives CDR1 MDHEN, CDR2 SYDVKM. V trimming: 5 bases; J trimming: 5 bases; junction bases outside the gene matches: 9. CDR3 length: 14 residues.

This sequence joins TRBV4-2 and TRBJ1-1, with TRBD1 identical over 8 bases. The V and J ends lost 3 bases and 1 base, in that order; junction bases with no gene match: 4. Per germline, CDR1 LGHNA and CDR2 YNFKEQ. There are 15 residues in the CDR3. CDR3 in DNA: TGTGCCAGCAGCCATGGGACAGGATCGAACACTGAAGCTTTCTTT. Amino acids: CASSHGTGSNTEAFF.

The gene calls are TRBV28 and TRBJ1-4, with D tentatively TRBD1 (6 bases). This CDR3 has 15 residues. The germline V gene has CDR1 MDHEN and CDR2 SYDVKM. Trimming left V 5 bases short and J 6 bases short, with 16 bases between. The CDR3 sequence is CASSGSDRLDEKLFF. The CDR3 DNA follows: TGTGCCAGCAGTGGCTCAGACAGGTTGGATGAAAAACTGTTTTTT.

The chain is built from TRBV9 and TRBJ1-2, with 7 bases that match TRBD1. Germline CDR1 SGDLS, CDR2 YYNGEE. This CDR3 spans 15 amino acids. The V and J ends lost 4 bases and 7 bases, in that order; junction bases with no gene match: 13. This CDR3 reads CASSPLGQGGSGYTF. Written as DNA, the CDR3 is TGTGCCAGCAGCCCCTTAGGGCAGGGGGGGAGTGGCTACACCTTC.

The chain is built from TRBV7-9 and TRBJ1-2; D unresolved. The ends were cut back, 2 bases at V and 5 bases at J, with 6 bases in the middle. CDR3 length: 12 amino acids. The germline V gene encodes CDR1 SEHNR and CDR2 FQNEAQ (reference sequence). This CDR3 reads CASSLRGYGYTF. CDR3 bases: TGTGCCAGCAGCTTACGAGGGTATGGCTACACCTTC. The full variable domain, completed using reference TRBV7-9 and TRBJ1-2, is DTGVSQNPRHKITKRGQNVTFRCDPISEHNRLYWYRQTLGQGPEFLTYFQNEAQLEKSRLLSDRFSAERPKGSFSTLEIQRTEQGDSAMYLCASSLRGYGYTFGSGTRLTVV.

The genes are TRBV4-1 and TRBJ1-2; D ambiguous. Germline V CDR1 and CDR2: MGHRA, YSYEKL. V dropped 0 bases and J dropped 5 bases, with 16 bases sitting between them. The CDR3 sequence is 16 residues long. Here the CDR3 reads CASSQDGSGLGYGYTF. CDR3 bases: TGCGCCAGCAGCCAAGATGGAAGCGGCTTGGGGTATGGCTACACCTTC.